This is a list of T cell receptor beta chains from one sample in a study of blood T cell repertoires in COVID-19. Here immunoSEQ multiplex PCR was the method, and the copy in TCRdb shows in-frame clones only, minus some. Among under 250,000 clones listed, 80% were seen once. Sequenced material: peripheral blood. The receptors shown here come from an older woman with acute or convalescent COVID-19. Both conserved end residues are part of each CDR3. D genes are given only for firm matches. Expanded clones are given a class, and other clones once, few, many or no size at all.

- | TRBJ2-5 | once | TRBV5-6 | 13 | TGTGCCAGCAGCTTGGAGAGCCAAGAGACCCAGTACTTC | CASSLESQETQYF
TRBD2 | TRBJ2-5 | - | TRBV2 | 13 | TGTGCCAGCTCTGGGACTAGCGGGGGACAAGGGTACTTC | CASSGTSGGQGYF
TRBD1 | TRBJ1-3 | once | TRBV3-1/TRBV3-2 | 13 | TGTGCCAGCAGCAACAGGGGAGGTAACACCATATATTTT | CASSNRGGNTIYF
TRBD1 | TRBJ2-5 | - | TRBV9 | 15 | TGTGCCAGCAGCGCACTTTCGACAGGGGGAGAGACCCAGTACTTC | CASSALSTGGETQYF
- | TRBJ2-3 | - | TRBV29-1 | 13 | TGCAGCGTTGTCCCTACCTCTGCGGATACGCAGTATTTT | CSVVPTSADTQYF
TRBD1 | TRBJ2-3 | - | TRBV29-1 | 12 | TGCAGCGTTGCTGGGACAGTTGATACGCAGTATTTT | CSVAGTVDTQYF
TRBD2 | TRBJ2-1 | - | TRBV11-2 | 12 | TGTGCCAGCAGCCGTGAGGGACTAGCGCGACTCTTC | CASSREGLARLF
- | TRBJ1-6 | - | TRBV4-1 | 16 | TGCGCCAGCAGCCAGACCGAAGGGGTTCGAAATTCACCCCTCCACTTT | CASSQTEGVRNSPLHF
TRBD1 | TRBJ2-2 | - | TRBV19 | 14 | TGTGCCAGTAATAAACAGGGGGGCACCGGGGAGCTGTTTTTT | CASNKQGGTGELFF
- | TRBJ2-7 | - | TRBV10-2 | 14 | TGCGCCAGCGTCGCGGCTAGTACATCTTACGAGCAGTACTTC | CASVAASTSYEQYF
TRBD1 | TRBJ1-1 | - | TRBV29-1 | 15 | TGCAGCGTTCGTCGGACAGGCTCTGGGGACACTGAAGCTTTCTTT | CSVRRTGSGDTEAFF
- | TRBJ1-5 | few | TRBV21-1 | 15 | TGTGCCAGCAGCCTTAGACTGTGTAGCAATCAGCCCCAGCATTTT | CASSLRLCSNQPQHF
- | TRBJ1-2 | - | TRBV5-1 | 14 | TGCGCCAGCAGCTTGGCCGGCGGGCGCTATGGCTACACCTTC | CASSLAGGRYGYTF
- | TRBJ1-1 | - | TRBV2 | 14 | TGTGCCAGCAGGCGGGACCCGAGAGACACTGAAGCTTTCTTT | CASRRDPRDTEAFF
TRBD2 | TRBJ2-1 | - | TRBV3-1/TRBV3-2 | 15 | TGTGCCAGCAGCCTTTTCGGGGGGGCCAAGAATGAGCAGTTCTTC | CASSLFGGAKNEQFF
TRBD2 | TRBJ2-5 | - | TRBV11-2 | 16 | TGTGCCAGCAGCTTCGGAGCGGGGGGGCCTAGAGAGACCCAGTACTTC | CASSFGAGGPRETQYF
- | TRBJ2-1 | - | TRBV7-6 | 18 | TGTGCCAGCAGCTCCCAACCGCCAGGGGCCAGCTCCTACAATGAGCAGTTCTTC | CASSSQPPGASSYNEQFF
- | TRBJ2-1 | - | TRBV25-1 | 11 | TGTGCCAGCAGTGAGCGGAATGAGCAGTTCTTC | CASSERNEQFF
- | TRBJ2-1 | - | TRBV20-1 | 14 | TGCAGTGCTAGTATGCAGGGCTCCGTGTGGGAGCAGTTCTTC | CSASMQGSVWEQFF
TRBD1 | TRBJ2-2 | - | TRBV6-5 | 15 | TGTGCCAGCAGATCGACAGGGGGCGTCACCGGGGAGCTGTTTTTT | CASRSTGGVTGELFF
- | TRBJ2-2 | - | TRBV10-1 | 16 | TGCGCCAGCAGTGGGCAAACTGCAGGGGCCACCGGGGAGCTGTTTTTT | CASSGQTAGATGELFF
TRBD2 | TRBJ2-1 | - | TRBV28 | 14 | TGTGCCAGCAGGATTTCCGGGACTAGCGGTGAGCAGTTCTTC | CASRISGTSGEQFF
TRBD1 | TRBJ1-3 | - | TRBV10-2 | 15 | TGCGCCAGCAGGGCAGGACAGGGCTCTGGAAACACCATATATTTT | CASRAGQGSGNTIYF
- | TRBJ2-5 | - | TRBV4-3 | 16 | TGCGCCAGCAGCCCCACGGCTGAGACCGGGCAAGAGACCCAGTACTTC | CASSPTAETGQETQYF
TRBD1 | TRBJ1-5 | - | TRBV2 | 15 | TGTGCCAGCAGTATGGGACAGGGGGCAAAACAGCCCCAGCATTTT | CASSMGQGAKQPQHF
TRBD1 | TRBJ2-2 | - | TRBV4-2 | 18 | TGTGCCAGCAGCCAAGATCCGGTAAGGACAGGGCGCGCCGGGGAGCTGTTTTTT | CASSQDPVRTGRAGELFF
TRBD1 | TRBJ2-2 | - | TRBV3-1/TRBV3-2 | 15 | TGTGCCAGCAGCCAACTTCACAGGGGCGCCGGGGAGCTGTTTTTT | CASSQLHRGAGELFF
- | TRBJ1-2 | - | TRBV6-5 | 14 | TGTGCCAGCAGTTACGGGCTGGCCAACTATGGCTACACCTTC | CASSYGLANYGYTF
TRBD1 | TRBJ2-5 | - | TRBV10-3 | 13 | TGTGCCATCAGTTCCGGACAGGGAGAGACCCAGTACTTC | CAISSGQGETQYF
- | TRBJ1-1 | - | TRBV5-5 | 17 | TGTGCCAGCAGCTTGTTTTCGTACGGGACAATGAACACTGAAGCTTTCTTT | CASSLFSYGTMNTEAFF
- | TRBJ2-1 | - | TRBV7-3 | 14 | TGTGCCAGCAGCCCCGGACGGGGGAACAATGAGCAGTTCTTC | CASSPGRGNNEQFF